Listed below are T cell receptor beta chains from one sample, sequenced in a study of blood T cell repertoires in COVID-19. The protocol was immunoSEQ multiplex PCR, while the TCRdb copy is restricted to in-frame clones and leaves out a portion. Among tens of thousands of clones listed, over 80% were seen once. The sequenced sample was peripheral blood. The receptors were gathered from a man aged 50 or older with acute or convalescent COVID-19. CDR3s leave out the opening cysteine and the closing phenylalanine or tryptophan. A D gene is named only where the DNA matches it firmly. Clone size is not always given. Where it is, it says once, few, many or a class for expanded clones.

d_call	j_call	v_call	clone_size	cdr3_aa
TRBD1	TRBJ1-1	TRBV2	NA	ASNTRQGNTEAF
NA	TRBJ2-1	TRBV29-1	NA	SVGGSNPYNEQF
TRBD1	TRBJ1-5	TRBV6-1	NA	ASSDTLGQNSNQPQH
TRBD2	TRBJ2-5	TRBV25-1	NA	ASSELAGAQETQY
TRBD1	TRBJ1-2	TRBV2	NA	ASRGTGHYGYT
TRBD1	TRBJ2-2	TRBV6-5	NA	ASRTGTGVGELF
TRBD1	TRBJ2-7	TRBV7-9	NA	ASSLQGATYYEQY
NA	TRBJ1-4	TRBV5-1	NA	ASSRRGVNEKLF
TRBD1	TRBJ1-1	TRBV5-6	NA	ASSLPGQTLTEAF
NA	TRBJ2-5	TRBV5-1	NA	ASSLEPGPVETQY
NA	TRBJ2-2	TRBV7-2	few	ASSSTTNTGELF
TRBD2	TRBJ2-3	TRBV27	few	ASSLSGTSGAWNTQY
NA	TRBJ1-2	TRBV19	few	ASSPDFPYGYT
NA	TRBJ2-1	TRBV7-2	NA	ASSSYDREVYEQF
NA	TRBJ2-7	TRBV29-1	NA	SVKTDSYEQY
NA	TRBJ2-7	TRBV5-6	NA	ASSLGTGIYEQY
NA	TRBJ2-1	TRBV25-1	NA	ASSESGPSSYNEQF
TRBD2	TRBJ2-7	TRBV7-9	NA	ASSSTSGSTEQY
NA	TRBJ2-7	TRBV6-5	NA	ASSYSLTGFYEQY
NA	TRBJ2-7	TRBV28	NA	ASSTGGGSYEQY
NA	TRBJ1-1	TRBV6-5	few	ASNLGQMNTEAF
NA	TRBJ1-5	TRBV7-3	NA	ASSLTGELPQH
NA	TRBJ2-5	TRBV7-8	NA	ASSLAGVRGQETQY
NA	TRBJ1-3	TRBV10-3	NA	ASVTFPGNTIY
NA	TRBJ1-2	TRBV18	NA	ASSPTAQGDYGYT
TRBD1	TRBJ2-2	TRBV10-3	NA	AISSGQGNTGELF
TRBD1	TRBJ1-6	TRBV18	once	ASSPDRGQGSPLH
NA	TRBJ2-1	TRBV27	NA	ASTPIQGFTYNEQF
NA	TRBJ2-2	TRBV7-7	NA	ASSLQGLGGELF
TRBD1	TRBJ2-7	TRBV6-5	NA	ASSRDRESYEQY
NA	TRBJ1-2	TRBV5-1	NA	ASGEGFGYT
TRBD2	TRBJ2-1	TRBV29-1	NA	SLSSGRGNEQF
NA	TRBJ1-3	TRBV2	NA	ASKEGSGNTIY
NA	TRBJ1-1	TRBV30	NA	AWSDLGQPAF
NA	TRBJ2-4	TRBV3-1/TRBV3-2	NA	ASSSQDLGIQY
NA	TRBJ1-3	TRBV28	NA	ASSNPSGQGNTIY
NA	TRBJ2-7	TRBV6-4	NA	ASPRTESSYEQY
NA	TRBJ2-1	TRBV7-9	NA	ASSPATGFSYNEQF
NA	TRBJ2-2	TRBV30	NA	AWTRDKSSNTGELF
NA	TRBJ1-6	TRBV19	few	ASSKGRTEDSNSPLH
NA	TRBJ1-1	TRBV9	few	ASSGERIGNTEAF
TRBD2	TRBJ2-7	TRBV10-1	NA	ASSRQRGTYEQY
NA	TRBJ2-3	TRBV30	NA	AWCTRGSDTQY
NA	TRBJ1-4	TRBV28	NA	ATYNEKLF
TRBD1	TRBJ2-7	TRBV6-5	NA	ASSYWGQGITYEQY
NA	TRBJ1-2	TRBV4-3	NA	ASSQERGGSYGYT
NA	TRBJ1-5	TRBV28	NA	ASSLVANGQPQH
TRBD1	TRBJ2-1	TRBV2	NA	ASSADRGSEQF
NA	TRBJ2-7	TRBV6-2/TRBV6-3	NA	ASSDSYEQY